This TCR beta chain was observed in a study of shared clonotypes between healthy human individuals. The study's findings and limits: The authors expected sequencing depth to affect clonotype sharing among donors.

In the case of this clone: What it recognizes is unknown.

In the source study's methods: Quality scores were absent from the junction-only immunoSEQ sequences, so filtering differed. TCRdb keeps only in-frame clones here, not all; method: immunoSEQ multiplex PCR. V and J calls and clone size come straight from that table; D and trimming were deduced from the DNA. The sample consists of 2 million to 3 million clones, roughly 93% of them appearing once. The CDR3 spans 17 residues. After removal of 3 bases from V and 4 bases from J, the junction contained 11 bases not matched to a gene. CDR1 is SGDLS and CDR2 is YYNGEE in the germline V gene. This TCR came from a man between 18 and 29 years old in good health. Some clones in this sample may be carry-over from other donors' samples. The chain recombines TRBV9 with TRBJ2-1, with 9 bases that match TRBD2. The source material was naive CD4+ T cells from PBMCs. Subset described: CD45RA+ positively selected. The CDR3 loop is CASSADGLTSGYNEQFF. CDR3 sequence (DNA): TGTGCCAGCAGCGCAGACGGACTGACTAGCGGATACAATGAGCAGTTCTTC.